This T cell receptor (beta chain) was identified during a study of monozygotic twins with inflammatory bowel disease. Findings of the study overall: Diversity of TCRbeta measured by inverse Simpson was lower in IBD patients than in healthy co-twins.

Germline CDR1 DFQATT, CDR2 SNEGSKA (reference sequence). The CDR3 covers 13 residues. One entry per CDR3 protein, without DNA, is what TCRdb gives after re-calling the 5' RACE reads. This table holds more than 350,000 distinct CDR3 sequences. As regards this clonotype: Antigen specificity is unknown.

This receptor was obtained from a human donor with ulcerative colitis or Crohn's disease, or a healthy co-twin of an affected twin (not recorded which). J is TRBJ1-3 and V is TRBV20-1; the D call of TRBD1 rests on TCRdb alone, since no DNA is present to check it. Sequencing was done on a sample of blood. The chain's CDR3 is CSARGQVGNTIYF.